This TCR beta chain was captured in a study of blood T cell repertoires in COVID-19. In the authors' methods: Amplification of reference gene primers was used by the study to estimate nucleated cell counts. Profiled with immunoSEQ multiplex PCR; TCRdb holds only in-frame clones, not every one. That table gives V, J and clone size, and the DNA gave D and trimming. The top ten hold 6.6% of the sample, which has some 270,000 clones, about 88% seen once. Germline V CDR1 and CDR2: LGHDT, YNNKEL (reference sequence). The V and J ends lost 4 bases and 3 bases, in that order; junction bases with no gene match: 5. The CDR3 has 14 amino acids.

What was sequenced was PBMCs or T cells enriched from blood (not recorded which). The chain employs TRBV3-1 (or the pseudogene TRBV3-2) and TRBJ2-7, with 8 positions matching TRBD2. This TCR was recovered from a woman between 50 and 59 years old who had been exposed to COVID-19. This chain's CDR3 is CASSRSGGVYEQYF. The CDR3 DNA follows: TGTGCCAGCAGCCGAAGCGGGGGAGTCTACGAGCAGTACTTC.